This TCR beta chain was found in a study of STAT3 mutations in large granular lymphocyte leukemia. Study details: Roughly half the longitudinally sequenced T-LGLL patients had canonical STAT3 mutations. Overall study findings and caveats: In several patients, dominant TCR clone burden exceeded STAT3 mutant burden. After therapy, about 35% of the 18 patients switched clonotypes, all new clones STAT3 wild type. Every T-LGLL patient had at least one immunodominant TCRbeta clonotype.

The method was immunoSEQ multiplex PCR; TCRdb's version includes in-frame clones alone and lacks a portion of them. The sample has about 5,700 clones; under 80% are singletons. This clone was counted a few times. The antigen is undetermined. The V end was cut by 2 bases, the J end by 0 bases, with 11 bases between. CDR1 is SGHVS, CDR2 FQNEAQ, per germline. The CDR3 sequence is 16 residues long. This chain connects TRBV7-8 to TRBJ2-4; D not certain. The sample was peripheral blood mononuclear cells. The clonotype originates from a man between 40 and 49 years old with T-cell large granular lymphocyte leukemia. Some clones in this sample may be carry-over from other donors' samples. The CDR3 sequence is CASSLSTLLAKNIQYF. For the CDR3, the DNA is TGTGCCAGCAGCTTATCTACCCTATTAGCCAAAAACATTCAGTACTTC.